The 18 T cell receptor beta chains presented below share a single source sample, sequenced in a study of T cells after yellow fever vaccination. TCRdb re-derived calls from the 5' RACE reads in MiXCR, one entry per CDR3 protein. The sample lists around 310,000 distinct CDR3 sequences, about 4.5% occurring once. This sample comprised PBMCs, obtained 15 days after the yellow fever booster vaccination. These receptors were obtained from a man between 18 and 35 years old who received the YFV17D yellow fever vaccine.

The rearrangement joins TRBV12-3 or TRBV12-4 to TRBJ1-2; 7 bases match TRBD1. This CDR3 has 13 residues. After removal of 6 bases from V and 4 bases from J, the junction contained 5 bases not matched to a gene. The CDR3 sequence is CASRTHRGYGYTF. CDR3 coding DNA: TGTGCCAGCAGAACCCACAGGGGCTATGGCTACACCTTC.

The rearrangement joins TRBV20-1 to TRBJ1-5; TRBD1 might be the D (6 bases). The CDR3 loop spans 17 amino acids. Germline V gene lookup returns CDR1 DFQATT and CDR2 SNEGSKA (reference sequence). Trimming took 0 bases from V and 0 from J, leaving 15 bases between them. The CDR3 region is CSARDQVRGYSNQPQHF. Written as DNA, the CDR3 is TGCAGTGCTAGAGATCAGGTCAGGGGTTATAGCAATCAGCCCCAGCATTTT.

This clonotype was counted at least ten times. The V gene is TRBV12-3 or TRBV12-4, the J gene TRBJ1-5, with unresolved D. Trimming took 3 bases from V and 7 from J, leaving 10 bases between them. This CDR3 is built from 13 residues. This CDR3 is CASSFPGKQPQHF. DNA of the CDR3: TGTGCCAGCAGTTTTCCGGGGAAGCAGCCCCAGCATTTT.

The V call is TRBV6-6, the J call TRBJ2-5, with 8 bases lining up with TRBD1. CDR3 length: 15 residues. V was pared by 5 bases and J by 5 bases, with 10 bases of the junction left unmatched. Germline CDR1 MNHNY, CDR2 SVGAGI (reference sequence). CDR3 amino acids: CASSGQGAQTETQYF. CDR3 nucleotides: TGTGCCAGCAGTGGCCAGGGGGCACAAACGGAGACCCAGTACTTC.

The gene calls are TRBV29-1 and TRBJ1-1; D is perhaps TRBD1 (6 bases). Germline CDR1 reads SQVTM; CDR2 reads ANQGSEA. Trimming removed 5 bases from V and 1 base from J, with 14 bases in between. The CDR3 runs 14 residues. DNA for the CDR3: TGCAGCGTTCACGTACAGGGCGGGAACACTGAAGCTTTCTTT. Amino acids: CSVHVQGGNTEAFF.

This chain connects TRBV10-2 to TRBJ1-2, with unresolved D. The germline CDR1 and CDR2 sequences are WSHSY and SAAADI. V was trimmed by 6 bases and J by 8 bases, leaving 19 bases between them. The CDR3 is made up of 14 amino acids. The CDR3 coding sequence is TGCGCCAGCAGGACCCCGACGGCCTTCGGGGGCTACACCTTC. It yields the protein CASRTPTAFGGYTF.

This clonotype was counted at least ten times. The chain is built from TRBV7-2 and TRBJ2-1, with D tentatively TRBD1 or TRBD2 (5 bases each). CDR1 is SGHTA, CDR2 FQGNSA, per germline. Trimming cost V 0 bases and J 7 bases, with 19 bases left between them. The CDR3 has 17 residues. The CDR3 is CASSLAGTTVQGNEQFF. Here the CDR3 DNA reads TGTGCCAGCAGCTTAGCCGGGACCACGGTCCAGGGTAATGAGCAGTTCTTC.

The genes are TRBV2 and TRBJ2-7; TRBD2 matches at 9 bases. Germline V gene sequence: CDR1 SNHLY, CDR2 FYNNEI. The CDR3 has 15 residues. With V trimmed by 1 base and J by 4 bases, 5 bases remained unmatched. The CDR3 region is CASSEGTSELYEQYV. For the CDR3, the DNA is TGTGCCAGCAGTGAAGGGACTAGCGAGTTATACGAGCAGTACGTC.

Only a few counts were recorded for this clonotype. This chain uses TRBV19 with TRBJ2-1; TRBD2 agrees at 8 bases. This CDR3 has 15 amino acids. Per germline, CDR1 LNHDA and CDR2 SQIVND (reference sequence). V shed 4 bases, J shed 4 bases, and the junction held 6 bases outside the gene matches. The CDR3 sequence is CASSRGSGAYNEQFF. The CDR3 coding sequence is TGTGCCAGTAGTAGAGGTAGCGGGGCTTACAATGAGCAGTTCTTC.

The chain has TRBV20-1 and TRBJ2-7; a weak D match, TRBD1 (5 bases). Trimming took 3 bases from V and 5 from J, leaving 17 bases between them. The CDR3 runs to 14 residues. CDR1 is DFQATT and CDR2 is SNEGSKA in the germline V gene (reference sequence). Here the CDR3 reads CSASHYRIPNEQYV. DNA of the CDR3: TGCAGTGCTAGTCATTACAGGATTCCCAACGAGCAGTACGTC.

This clonotype has a count of ten or more. This sequence joins TRBV20-1 and TRBJ2-1, with D possibly being TRBD1 (6 bases). V was clipped by 0 bases and J by 6 bases, with 15 bases between them. Germline CDR1 DFQATT, CDR2 SNEGSKA (reference sequence). This CDR3 spans 15 amino acids. Here the CDR3 reads CSARDQGQGSNEQFF. The CDR3 coding sequence is TGCAGTGCTAGAGACCAGGGGCAGGGGTCCAATGAGCAGTTCTTC.

This chain uses TRBV5-1 with TRBJ2-6, with TRBD1 identical over 8 bases. CDR3 length equals 19 residues. V gave up 4 bases and J gave up 0 bases; unmatched junction bases: 12. Per the germline V gene, CDR1 is SGHRS and CDR2 is YFSETQ. The CDR3 DNA sequence: TGCGCCAGCAGCGGGTACTGGGGGACAGGCAGCTCTGGGGCCAACGTCCTGACTTTC. It encodes CASSGYWGTGSSGANVLTF.

This clonotype was counted between two and nine times. The CDR3 nucleotides read TGTGCCAGCAGCCCCCAGATCTCCTATAATTCACCCCTCCACTTT. Encoded protein: CASSPQISYNSPLHF. This chain uses TRBV9 with TRBJ1-6; D gene uncertain. The CDR3 sequence is 15 residues long. Trimming shortened V by 4 bases and J by 0 bases, and 8 bases separated the two germline ends. CDR1 and CDR2 (germline): SGDLS, YYNGEE.

This chain uses TRBV6-5 with TRBJ1-2; D gene uncertain. CDR3 length: 12 amino acids. Trimming cost V 2 bases and J 4 bases, with 5 bases left between them. Germline-derived CDR1 and CDR2 are MNHEY and SVGAGI. The CDR3 loop is CASSYNGYGYTF. CDR3 coding DNA: TGTGCCAGCAGTTACAACGGCTATGGCTACACCTTC.

This clonotype has a count of ten or more. This rearrangement joins TRBV7-8 to TRBJ2-1, with 10 positions matching TRBD1. V was clipped by 1 base and J by 3 bases; unmatched bases: 9. The CDR3 covers 18 residues. CDR1 is SGHVS, CDR2 FQNEAQ, per germline. The CDR3 here is CASSLGGQGMMVYNEQFF. The CDR3 DNA is TGTGCCAGCAGCTTAGGGGGACAGGGGATGATGGTCTACAATGAGCAGTTCTTC.

This clonotype was observed a handful of times. The chain carries TRBV29-1 and TRBJ2-5; D might be TRBD1 (6 bases). This CDR3 has 15 amino acids. Trimming removed 3 bases at V and 2 bases at J, with 16 bases between. CDR1 and CDR2 (germline): SQVTM, ANQGSEA. The CDR3 loop reads CSVEEARQEQETQYF. The CDR3 nucleotides read TGCAGCGTTGAGGAGGCCCGACAGGAACAAGAGACCCAGTACTTC.

This clonotype was found a few times. This chain links TRBV12-3 or TRBV12-4 with TRBJ1-4; 8 bases are shared with TRBD1. The V and J ends lost 2 bases and 8 bases, in that order; junction bases with no gene match: 4. The CDR3 is 14 residues long. The CDR3 nucleotides read TGTGCCAGCAGTTTAACGACAGGGGTCGAAAAACTGTTTTTT. Translation: CASSLTTGVEKLFF.

This clonotype was counted ten times or more. The genes are TRBV7-2 and TRBJ1-1; D is possibly TRBD1 (6 bases). This CDR3 spans 15 amino acids. The germline V and J ends were trimmed by 2 bases and 0 bases, with 10 bases remaining between them. Germline V gene data show CDR1 as SGHTA and CDR2 as FQGNSA. The CDR3 DNA reads as TGTGCCAGCAGCTTATCAAGGGGGATGAACACTGAAGCTTTCTTT. Translated: CASSLSRGMNTEAFF. The full variable domain, rest sourced from reference TRBV7-2 and TRBJ1-1, is GAGVSQSPSNKVTEKGKDVELRCDPISGHTALYWYRQSLGQGLEFLIYFQGNSAPDKSGLPSDRFSAERTGGSVSTLTIQRTQQEDSAVYLCASSLSRGMNTEAFFGQGTRLTVV.